The clone carrying this TCR beta chain was found a few times. Its antigen remains unidentified. These data belong to a study of T cells in Graves' hyperthyroidism and ophthalmopathy. General study points: In validation, the model predicted ophthalmopathy. These predictions came a median approximately 6.5 months before onset.

What was amplified from RNA transcripts were TCR beta CDR3 regions. HTBI primers were used for first-round RT-PCR of the TCR CDR3. MiXCR, applied by TCRdb to the multiplex PCR reads, yields one record per CDR3 protein. This table holds roughly 400,000 distinct CDR3 sequences, around 25% found once. The CDR3 has 15 residues. CDR1 is SGHRS, CDR2 YFSETQ, per germline. The germline V and J ends were trimmed by 1 base and 5 bases, with 16 bases remaining between them. Patients aged 18 to 65 had newly diagnosed hyperthyroidism of under 2 months' duration. This sequence was found in a man in his fifties with Graves' hyperthyroidism. The J gene is TRBJ2-7, the V gene TRBV5-1, with D possibly TRBD2 on 6 matching bases. The sample was blood. The CDR3 nucleotides read TGCGCCAGCAGCTTGACGGGAGCGGCCGGCCACGAGCAGTACTTC. Protein: CASSLTGAAGHEQYF.